What follows is one T cell receptor beta chain and its context. In the study's own analysis: Amplification of reference gene primers provided the estimated nucleated cell counts. Clones were read by immunoSEQ multiplex PCR, and TCRdb kept only the in-frame ones, dropping some. V and J calls plus clone size are reproduced from that table; the DNA served to infer D and trimming. The sample lists around 69,000 clones; 85% to 90% were seen once. The CDR3 is 15 residues long. V lost 2 bases and J lost 6, with 16 bases in between. The germline CDR1 and CDR2 sequences are SGHAT and FQDESV (reference sequence). This sample is part of a study of blood T cell repertoires in COVID-19.

The chain combines TRBV11-1 with TRBJ1-1; a possible D gene is TRBD1 (6 bases). Material for sequencing was peripheral blood. This sequence was found in a woman between 50 and 59 years old with active COVID-19. The CDR3 region has the DNA TGTGCCAGCAGCTTATTCCCCAGGGGAAGGGCTGAAGCTTTCTTT. The encoded protein is CASSLFPRGRAEAFF.